A single sample is the source of the 9 T cell receptor beta chains below, sequenced in a study of T-cell reconstitution after alpha-beta-depleted transplantation in children. The authors prepared the TCRbeta library with unique molecular identifiers. TCRdb re-derived calls from the PCR reads in MiXCR, one entry per CDR3 protein. The profile covers some 220,000 distinct CDR3 sequences, with about a tenth appearing a single time and over 25% taken by the ten largest. This material consisted of PBMCs, taken before TCRalphabeta/CD19-depleted stem cell transplant. Receptors originate from a child less than two years old with acute myeloid leukemia, due to receive a stem cell transplant.

The chain carries TRBV19 and TRBJ2-3; TRBD2 matches 8 bases. The length of the CDR3 is 14 residues. Looked up from germline, CDR1 is LNHDA and CDR2 is SQIVND (reference sequence). The trim removed 4 bases at V and 4 bases at J, leaving 4 bases unmatched. The chain's CDR3 is CASSTAGAADTQYF. The CDR3 DNA is TGTGCCAGTAGTACAGCGGGAGCGGCAGATACGCAGTATTTT. Looking up the rest from reference TRBV19 and TRBJ2-3 gives the full variable domain: DGGITQSPKYLFRKEGQNVTLSCEQNLNHDAMYWYRQDPGQGLRLIYYSQIVNDFQKGDIAEGYSVSREKKESFPLTVTSAQKNPTAFYLCASSTAGAADTQYFGPGTRLTVL.

There are many counts of this clonotype. The rearrangement uses TRBV12-3 or TRBV12-4 and TRBJ1-2; a possible D gene is TRBD1 (5 bases). This CDR3 comprises 15 residues. The V end lost 1 base, the J end lost 4 bases, and 13 bases lay between the germline ends. The CDR3 region has the DNA TGTGCCAGCAGTTTAGGGCCCGTTGGGGGCTATGGCTACACCTTC. This translates into CASSLGPVGGYGYTF.

The chain has TRBV12-3 or TRBV12-4 and TRBJ2-1, with a weak D call TRBD1 (6 bases). V lost 1 base, J lost 6 bases, and 10 bases lay in between. The CDR3 runs 14 residues. The CDR3 DNA sequence: TGTGCCAGCAGTTTAGTGGGGGACACCAATGAGCAGTTCTTC. Protein sequence: CASSLVGDTNEQFF.

On this clonotype itself: This may be a read error: a much more frequent sequence differs by one nucleotide. The chain carries TRBV21-1 and TRBJ2-7; TRBD1, the D gene given by the table, was not confirmed from the DNA. TRBV21-1 is recorded as a pseudogene. CDR3 length: 17 amino acids. This CDR3 reads CASCNRSPRDGFYEQYF. The DNA for the CDR3 is TGTGCCAGCTGCAACCGTTCGCCTAGGGACGGATTCTACGAGCAGTACTTC.

This clonotype has at least ten counts. The chain has TRBV5-1 and TRBJ2-1, with TRBD2 matching 10 bases. V shed 0 bases, J shed 7 bases, and the junction held 4 bases outside the gene matches. Germline CDR1 and CDR2: SGHRS and YFSETQ. This CDR3 comprises 15 residues. The CDR3 sequence is CASSLELAGRNEQFF. CDR3 coding DNA: TGCGCCAGCAGCTTGGAACTAGCGGGGCGGAATGAGCAGTTCTTC.

The chain employs TRBV12-3 or TRBV12-4 and TRBJ2-3; 11 bases line up with TRBD2. V shed 5 bases and J 3 bases; nucleotides not matched to a gene: 7. This CDR3 has 16 residues. CDR3 amino acids: CASSILAGGGTDTQYF. For the CDR3, the DNA is TGTGCCAGCAGTATCCTAGCGGGAGGAGGGACAGATACGCAGTATTTT.

This clonotype was recorded many times. This chain uses TRBV19 with TRBJ2-7; D is possibly TRBD2 (7 bases). Germline loops: CDR1 LNHDA, CDR2 SQIVND (reference sequence). CDR3 length equals 16 residues. The V end was cut by 5 bases, the J end by 2 bases, with 19 bases between. The CDR3 here is CASSPRGASGTYEQYF. In DNA form, the CDR3 reads TGTGCCAGTAGTCCTCGGGGGGCTAGCGGTACCTACGAGCAGTACTTC. Variable domain in full (rest from reference TRBV19 and TRBJ2-7): DGGITQSPKYLFRKEGQNVTLSCEQNLNHDAMYWYRQDPGQGLRLIYYSQIVNDFQKGDIAEGYSVSREKKESFPLTVTSAQKNPTAFYLCASSPRGASGTYEQYFGPGTRLTVT.

This clonotype was detected many times. The chain is built from TRBV18 and TRBJ1-3; a weak D match, TRBD1 (6 bases). This CDR3 comprises 17 residues. Trimming removed 6 bases from V and 3 bases from J, with 21 bases in between. CDR1 is KGHSH and CDR2 is LQKENI in the germline V gene. CDR3: CASSVQGSLRVGNTIYF. The CDR3 DNA sequence: TGTGCCAGCTCGGTACAGGGAAGCCTCCGTGTTGGAAACACCATATATTTT. Looking up the rest from reference TRBV18 and TRBJ1-3 gives the full variable domain: NAGVMQNPRHLVRRRGQEARLRCSPMKGHSHVYWYRQLPEEGLKFMVYLQKENIIDESGMPKERFSAEFPKEGPSILRIQQVVRGDSAAYFCASSVQGSLRVGNTIYFGEGSWLTVV.

This clonotype was seen many times. V is TRBV15 and J is TRBJ2-2; maybe TRBD1 (5 bases). The CDR3 sequence is 17 residues long. Germline CDR1 and CDR2: LNHNV and YYDKDF (reference sequence). Between the trimmed V and J ends, which lost 1 base and 1 base, there was a span of 13 bases. The CDR3 sequence: CATSRGGRARNTGELFF. Written as DNA, the CDR3 is TGTGCCACCAGCAGAGGGGGCAGGGCAAGGAACACCGGGGAGCTGTTTTTT.